This T cell receptor (beta chain) came from a study of beta chain features in type 1 diabetes. As every portion of the isolated RNA was reverse transcribed, the sequencing read expressed TCRB transcripts. Profiling relied on immunoSEQ multiplex PCR, and the TCRdb table lists in-frame clones only, not all of them. The sample has 20,000 to 30,000 clones; more than 60% are singletons. Germline V gene data show CDR1 as SEHNR and CDR2 as FQNEAQ (reference sequence). Trimming cost V 3 bases and J 2 bases; bases outside gene matches: 10. This CDR3 comprises 17 residues. Details on this clone: Its antigen is not known.

Sampling consisted of one heparinised blood draw per donor, averaging roughly 110 mL. A CD45RO/CCR7/CD25/CD127/CD95/CD27 panel sorted naive, central memory, regulatory and stem cell-like memory CD4+ cells. Study observations and caveats: The VDJ junctions of type 1 diabetes patients carried fewer insertions and more deletions.

Sequencing input: Tregs from blood. The sequence came from a woman aged 40 to 50 in good health. This rearrangement joins TRBV7-9 to TRBJ2-5; 9 nucleotides agree with TRBD2. The CDR3 loop reads CASSFLMASGTQETQYF. The DNA for the CDR3 is TGTGCCAGCAGCTTTCTTATGGCTAGCGGGACTCAAGAGACCCAGTACTTC.